This T cell receptor (beta chain) was profiled in a study of T cell responses to AZD1222 COVID-19 vaccine. Study findings and constraints: The donors showed a predominance of white British ancestry and of females, with possible underestimation of clonal diversity. Repertoire sampling was restricted to post-peak T cell response timepoints. With two AZD1222 doses given, Spike-specific TCR breadth and depth both rose.

Notes on this clone: Antigen specificity is unknown.

The CDR3 loop spans 15 amino acids. V was pared by 1 base and J by 3 bases, with 11 bases between. Germline V CDR1 and CDR2: SGDLS, YYNGEE. Sequencing used immunoSEQ multiplex PCR; TCRdb keeps in-frame clones, though not all of them. The table shows about 86,000 clones, with roughly 90% occurring only once. Second-dose intervals near 4 or 12 weeks were combined. The sequenced sample was peripheral blood, obtained 28 days after the second AZD1222 dose. The V call is TRBV9, the J call TRBJ2-1; D not resolved. The TCR comes from an adult who received the AZD1222 COVID-19 vaccine. The CDR3 nucleotides read TGTGCCAGCAGCGTAACCCCCGACTTCTACAATGAGCAGTTCTTC. Translated: CASSVTPDFYNEQFF.